One and the same sample provided the 9 T cell receptor beta chains below, sequenced in a study of T cell changes during pregnancy in multiple sclerosis (dated by TCRdb to the late 2010s). Libraries were constructed by the immunoSEQ multiplex PCR assay. The clones in this table, taken by TCRdb from immuneACCESS, are in-frame only. Not every clone is retained; where verified, under half of the shortfall comes from an unresolved V gene, and the cause of the rest is unknown. The sample records 40,000 or so clones, 85% to 90% of which are singletons. Of the sample, around 1.2% falls within the top ten clones. Sequencing used CD4+ T cells from peripheral blood mononuclear cells, obtained in the first trimester of pregnancy. The source is a female donor with multiple sclerosis, enrolled in a pregnancy study.

This chain's CDR3 is CASSTDSFNEKLFF. The CDR3, as DNA: TGCGCCAGCAGCACGGACAGCTTCAATGAAAAACTGTTTTTT. V usage is TRBV5-1 and J usage is TRBJ1-4, with D possibly being TRBD1 (6 bases). The CDR3 has 14 amino acids. V lost 4 bases and J 5 bases, leaving 12 bases between the germline ends. Looked up from germline, CDR1 is SGHRS and CDR2 is YFSETQ.

The chain couples TRBV5-4 to TRBJ2-7; 8 bases map to TRBD1. The CDR3 contains 14 residues. The germline V gene has CDR1 SGHNT and CDR2 YYREEE (reference sequence). The J segment lost 5 bases and the V segment lost 3 bases, leaving 7 bases of the junction unmatched. This chain's CDR3 is CASSSGTGRNEQYF. CDR3 coding DNA: TGTGCCAGCAGCTCCGGGACAGGCCGTAACGAGCAGTACTTC.

The chain carries TRBV5-1 and TRBJ1-1, with 7 bases that match TRBD1. Germline loops: CDR1 SGHRS, CDR2 YFSETQ. The CDR3 contains 15 residues. The ends lost 4 bases at V and 4 bases at J; junction bases unmatched: 10. CDR3 nucleotide sequence: TGCGCCAGCAGCCCACAGACAGGGCTGGGCACTGAAGCTTTCTTT. Amino acids: CASSPQTGLGTEAFF.

The V gene is TRBV13, the J gene TRBJ2-7; either TRBD1 or TRBD2 may fit D (6 bases each). V was pared by 4 bases and J by 3 bases, with 13 bases between. CDR3 length: 14 residues. The germline V gene has CDR1 PRHDT and CDR2 FYEKMQ (reference sequence). As DNA, the CDR3 is TGTGCCAGCAGCTCAGGAGGGGGTCTCTACGAGCAGTACTTC. It is translated as CASSSGGGLYEQYF.

This sequence joins TRBV2 and TRBJ1-4; no definite D call. V lost 6 bases and J 0 bases, leaving 8 bases between the germline ends. CDR1 and CDR2 from the germline V gene are SNHLY and FYNNEI. The CDR3 has 14 amino acids. The CDR3 loop reads CASRRVATNEKLFF. The CDR3 region has the DNA TGTGCCAGCAGGAGGGTCGCAACTAATGAAAAACTGTTTTTT.

The chain recombines TRBV6-1 with TRBJ2-7; 7 bases line up with TRBD2. Looked up from germline, CDR1 is MNHNS and CDR2 is SASEGT. After removal of 3 bases from V and 4 bases from J, the junction contained 6 bases not matched to a gene. The CDR3 spans 14 residues. CDR3 protein: CASSDQSSGYEQYF. CDR3 sequence (DNA): TGTGCCAGCAGTGATCAGAGTAGCGGGTACGAGCAGTACTTC.

The chain recombines TRBV7-2 with TRBJ2-7; D uncertain. This CDR3 has 19 residues. The germline gives CDR1 SGHTA, CDR2 FQGNSA. V lost 2 bases and J lost 4, with 27 bases in between. DNA for the CDR3: TGTGCCAGCAGCTTAACCTACGCCGTCGACTCGGCCTTTCTTTACGAGCAGTACTTC. Its translation is CASSLTYAVDSAFLYEQYF.

The chain combines TRBV2 with TRBJ2-3; 14 bases line up with TRBD2. The CDR3 runs to 19 residues. V was clipped by 4 bases and J by 6 bases; unmatched bases: 15. Looked up from germline, CDR1 is SNHLY and CDR2 is FYNNEI. The CDR3 nucleotides read TGTGCCAGCAGTGCCGGGACTAGCGGGAGTATATCTACCTTGGATACGCAGTATTTT. It encodes CASSAGTSGSISTLDTQYF.

The count of this clone is one. The chain combines TRBV30 with TRBJ2-1; maybe TRBD2 (5 bases). CDR3 size: 12 residues. Per the germline V gene, CDR1 is GTSNPN and CDR2 is SVGIG (reference sequence). CDR3: CSAVRENNEQFF. CDR3 nucleotide sequence: TGTTCCGCGGTCCGGGAAAACAATGAGCAGTTCTTC.